The clone carrying this T cell receptor (beta chain) was seen a single time. Its target is unknown. Sample time point: time of PML onset. T3 blood samples were collected at the time of PML onset. This sample was taken from a study of multiple sclerosis patients with progressive multifocal leukoencephalopathy. Whole-study findings and limits: The findings' link to JC virus versus immunocompromise remained uncertain.

Repertoires were generated with immunoSEQ multiplex PCR, while TCRdb's copy carries only in-frame clones and drops some. The table shows roughly 32,000 clones, with approximately 84% occurring only once. This TCR was recovered from a human donor with progressive multifocal leukoencephalopathy. The sequenced sample was PBMCs, obtained from a patient treated with natalizumab.

The CDR3 bases are TGCGCCAGCAGCGCGGGGGCGGGAGGAACAGATACGCAGTATTTT. This codes for CASSAGAGGTDTQYF. The chain carries TRBV5-1 and TRBJ2-3, with 8 bases matching TRBD2. This CDR3 contains 15 residues. CDR1 is SGHRS and CDR2 is YFSETQ in the germline V gene. V shed 4 bases, J shed 3 bases, and the junction held 7 bases outside the gene matches.